This T cell receptor (beta chain) was captured in a study of shared clonotypes between healthy human individuals. This CDR3 contains 16 residues. Germline V gene lookup returns CDR1 MDHEN and CDR2 SYDVKM. With 3 bases clipped from V and 4 bases from J, the junction kept 12 bases outside the gene matches. Sequencing was performed with immunoSEQ multiplex PCR; in TCRdb, only in-frame clones are kept and a portion is missing. The table lists approximately 2.1 million clones, roughly 93% of them singletons. The chain joins TRBV28 to TRBJ2-7, with 7 bases fitting TRBD1. The TCR sequence derives from a man aged 18 to 29 in good health. Some clones in this sample may be carry-over from other donors' samples. The material sequenced was naive CD4+ T cells from PBMCs. Subset indicated: CD45RA+ positively selected. The CDR3 is CASSFDETGTNYEQYF. The CDR3 DNA is TGTGCCAGCAGTTTTGATGAGACAGGGACGAATTACGAGCAGTACTTC.